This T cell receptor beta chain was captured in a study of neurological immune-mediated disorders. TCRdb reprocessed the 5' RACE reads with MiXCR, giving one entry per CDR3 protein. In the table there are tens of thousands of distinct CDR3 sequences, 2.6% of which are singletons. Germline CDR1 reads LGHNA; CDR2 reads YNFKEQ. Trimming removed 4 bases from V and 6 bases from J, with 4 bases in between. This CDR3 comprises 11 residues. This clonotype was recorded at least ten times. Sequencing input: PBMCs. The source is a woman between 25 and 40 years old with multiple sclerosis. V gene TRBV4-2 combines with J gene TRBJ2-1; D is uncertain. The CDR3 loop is CASSRINEQFF. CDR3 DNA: TGTGCCAGCAGCCGGATCAATGAGCAGTTCTTC.